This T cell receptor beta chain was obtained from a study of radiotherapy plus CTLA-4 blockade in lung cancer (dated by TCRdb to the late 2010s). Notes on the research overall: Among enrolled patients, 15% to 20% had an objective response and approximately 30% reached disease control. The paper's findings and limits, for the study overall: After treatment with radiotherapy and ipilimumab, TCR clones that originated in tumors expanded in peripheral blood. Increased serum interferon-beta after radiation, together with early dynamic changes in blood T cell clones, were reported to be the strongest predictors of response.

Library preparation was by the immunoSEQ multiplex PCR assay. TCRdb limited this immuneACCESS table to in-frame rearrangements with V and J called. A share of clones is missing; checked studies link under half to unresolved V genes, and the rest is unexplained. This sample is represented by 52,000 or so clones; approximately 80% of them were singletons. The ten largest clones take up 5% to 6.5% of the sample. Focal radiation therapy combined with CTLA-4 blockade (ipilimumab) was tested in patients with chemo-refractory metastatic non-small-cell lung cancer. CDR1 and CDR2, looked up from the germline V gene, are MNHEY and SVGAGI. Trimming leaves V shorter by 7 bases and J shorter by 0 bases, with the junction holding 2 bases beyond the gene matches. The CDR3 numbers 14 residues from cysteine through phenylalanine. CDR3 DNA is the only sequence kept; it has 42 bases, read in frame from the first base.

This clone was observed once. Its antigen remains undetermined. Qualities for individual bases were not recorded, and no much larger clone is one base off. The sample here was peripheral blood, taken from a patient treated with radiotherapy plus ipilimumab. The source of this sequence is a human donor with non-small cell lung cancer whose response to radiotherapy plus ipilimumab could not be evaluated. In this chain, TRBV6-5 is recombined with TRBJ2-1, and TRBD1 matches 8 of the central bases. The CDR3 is CASKDRDSYNEQFF. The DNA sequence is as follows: TGTGCCAGCAAGGACAGGGACTCCTACAATGAGCAGTTCTTC.